This entry concerns a single TCR beta chain. The antigen remains unidentified. This sample is drawn from a study of cytomegalovirus exposure and HLA in healthy donors. Study-level results: The investigators catalogued 160 or so TCR beta chains as cytomegalovirus-associated. Reportedly, diagnosis of cytomegalovirus status by the classifier showed high specificity and sensitivity.

TCRdb keeps only in-frame clones here, not all; method: immunoSEQ multiplex PCR. The sample consists of a few hundred thousand clones, around 91% of them appearing once. The CDR3 has 15 amino acids. Germline V gene sequence: CDR1 MGHDK, CDR2 SYGVNS. After removal of 3 bases from V and 0 bases from J, the junction contained 2 bases not matched to a gene. The receptor was isolated from a woman aged 18-35 years in good health and CMV-seronegative. Specimen: PBMCs. V and J are TRBV25-1 and TRBJ1-5, with TRBD1 identical over 7 bases. The CDR3 protein is CASSEGTDSNQPQHF. The DNA for the CDR3 is TGTGCCAGCAGTGAGGGGACAGATAGCAATCAGCCCCAGCATTTT.